This entry lists 15 T cell receptor beta chains sequenced from one sample in a study of blood T cell repertoires in COVID-19. Profiled with immunoSEQ multiplex PCR; TCRdb holds only in-frame clones, not every one. The sample includes about 300,000 clones, roughly 85% seen only once; the top ten take roughly 2.6%. The specimen was PBMCs or T cells enriched from blood (not recorded which). The source is a woman aged 45-65 years who had recovered from COVID-19.

This chain joins TRBV19 and TRBJ1-1; 7 positions agree with TRBD1. The length of the CDR3 is 18 residues. J lost 2 bases, V lost 0 bases, and 12 bases had no gene match. CDR1 and CDR2 from the germline V gene are LNHDA and SQIVND (reference sequence). CDR3 coding DNA: TGTGCCAGTAGTATAGATGAGACAGGGATCGATTTTAACACTGAAGCTTTCTTT. Protein sequence: CASSIDETGIDFNTEAFF.

This clone came up once. The J gene is TRBJ2-1, the V gene TRBV7-7; a possible D gene is TRBD2 (6 bases). The CDR3 totals 15 residues. Germline V lookup: CDR1 SSHAT, CDR2 FNYEAQ (reference sequence). The V end lost 5 bases, the J end lost 6 bases, and 17 bases lay between the germline ends. The CDR3 DNA reads as TGTGCCAGCAGCCCCTCGGAGGGCCGCGGCAATGAGCAGTTCTTC. Translated: CASSPSEGRGNEQFF. Variable domain in full (rest from reference TRBV7-7 and TRBJ2-1): GAGVSQSPRYKVTKRGQDVTLRCDPISSHATLYWYQQALGQGPEFLTYFNYEAQPDKSGLPSDRFSAERPEGSISTLTIQRTEQRDSAMYRCASSPSEGRGNEQFFGPGTRLTVL.

The rearrangement joins TRBV18 to TRBJ1-5; 11 bases are shared with TRBD1. The CDR3 length is 18 residues. Germline trimming cut 6 bases from V and 2 bases from J; bases unmatched to any gene: 12. The germline CDR1 and CDR2 sequences are KGHSH and LQKENI. This CDR3 reads CASSTGTGGSRGNQPQHF. Here the CDR3 DNA reads TGTGCCAGCTCGACCGGGACAGGGGGATCTCGTGGCAATCAGCCCCAGCATTTT.

CDR3 DNA: TGTGCCAGCAGTTACAGGGGGGGTCAAAATCAGCCCCAGCATTTT. Translated: CASSYRGGQNQPQHF. The chain is built from TRBV28 and TRBJ1-5; TRBD1 matches at 8 bases. CDR1 MDHEN and CDR2 SYDVKM come from the germline V gene. Trimming took 4 bases from V and 4 from J; bases not matched to a gene: 6. This CDR3 contains 15 residues.

V is TRBV10-2 and J is TRBJ1-5, with D maybe TRBD1 (5 bases). The CDR3 length is 16 residues. Germline CDR1 reads WSHSY; CDR2 reads SAAADI. V lost 3 bases and J lost 1, with 13 bases in between. CDR3 nucleotide sequence: TGCGCCAGCAGTGATAATAGACAGAAAAGCAATCAGCCCCAGCATTTT. Translated, it gives CASSDNRQKSNQPQHF.

V is TRBV25-1 and J is TRBJ2-1; 8 bases are shared with TRBD2. Trimming cost V 3 bases and J 7 bases; bases outside gene matches: 11. CDR3 size: 16 residues. Germline V gene sequence: CDR1 MGHDK, CDR2 SYGVNS. As DNA, the CDR3 is TGTGCCAGCAGTGATGCGGCGGGAGGAACGAAGAATGAGCAGTTCTTC. This sequence encodes CASSDAAGGTKNEQFF.

V usage is TRBV16 and J usage is TRBJ2-5; no definite D call. The CDR3 is 15 residues long. V was trimmed by 1 base and J by 1 base, leaving 10 bases between them. The germline V gene has CDR1 KGHSY and CDR2 FQNENV. The CDR3 bases are TGTGCCAGCAGCCAATTGTCAGGAATCCAAGAGACCCAGTACTTC. It specifies CASSQLSGIQETQYF.

The sample holds a few counts of this clone. The rearrangement joins TRBV9 to TRBJ1-2; a possible D gene is TRBD1 (5 bases). The CDR3 length is 13 residues. Germline V CDR1 and CDR2: SGDLS, YYNGEE. The germline V and J ends were trimmed by 3 bases and 4 bases, with 10 bases remaining between them. The CDR3 nucleotides read TGTGCCAGCAGCGCCCAGGGCTTCTATGGCTACACCTTC. It codes for CASSAQGFYGYTF.

The chain couples TRBV10-3 to TRBJ2-3; the D gene is possibly TRBD2 (6 bases). The CDR3 runs to 16 residues. The germline CDR1 and CDR2 sequences are ENHRY and SYGVKD. Trimming pared 0 bases from V and 4 bases from J, leaving 14 bases between. CDR3 in amino acids: CAISESERGGADTQYF. Written as DNA, the CDR3 is TGTGCCATCAGTGAGTCTGAACGGGGAGGCGCAGATACGCAGTATTTT.

V gene TRBV7-8 combines with J gene TRBJ2-2; perhaps TRBD2 as D (6 bases). Germline V CDR1 and CDR2: SGHVS, FQNEAQ. The CDR3 length is 14 residues. The V and J ends lost 5 bases and 1 base respectively, with 8 bases between them. The CDR3 region is CASSLTRNTGELFF. The DNA for the CDR3 is TGTGCCAGCAGCCTGACTAGGAACACCGGGGAGCTGTTTTTT.

This chain links TRBV19 with TRBJ2-7; a weak D match, TRBD2 (6 bases). V was cut by 3 bases and J by 0 bases, with 15 bases left in between. CDR3 size: 16 residues. Germline assignment: CDR1 LNHDA and CDR2 SQIVND (reference sequence). The CDR3 bases are TGTGCCAGTAGTATGTTGCCGGGGCGGGGCTCCTACGAGCAGTACTTC. Protein sequence: CASSMLPGRGSYEQYF.

This clone was picked up a small number of times. The rearrangement uses TRBV19 and TRBJ1-5; 7 nucleotides match TRBD1. Germline values: CDR1 LNHDA, CDR2 SQIVND (reference sequence). V was pared by 4 bases and J by 5 bases, with 20 bases of the junction left unmatched. This CDR3 contains 19 residues. This CDR3 is CASSTNPSSTGSPYQPQHF. Written as DNA, the CDR3 is TGTGCCAGTAGTACAAACCCCTCCTCGACAGGGTCCCCATATCAGCCCCAGCATTTT.

V is TRBV5-8 and J is TRBJ1-5, with 7 nucleotides matching TRBD1. V was clipped by 9 bases and J by 1 base; unmatched bases: 7. Per the germline V gene, CDR1 is SGHTS and CDR2 is YDEGEE. This CDR3 is 14 amino acids long. The CDR3 bases are TGTGCCACCTGGGACAGACGAAGCAATCAGCCCCAGCATTTT. Translated: CATWDRRSNQPQHF.

This clone was counted between two and nine times. This sequence joins TRBV5-1 and TRBJ2-1, with TRBD2 identical over 11 bases. With V trimmed by 4 bases and J by 5 bases, 8 bases remained unmatched. CDR3 size: 16 residues. Looked up from germline, CDR1 is SGHRS and CDR2 is YFSETQ. CDR3 region: CASSDLLAGAHNEQFF. The CDR3 DNA reads as TGCGCCAGCAGCGACCTACTAGCGGGGGCCCACAATGAGCAGTTCTTC.

The chain recombines TRBV7-3 with TRBJ2-3; D is unresolved. This CDR3 contains 13 residues. Germline values: CDR1 SGHTA, CDR2 FQGTGA. Trimming removed 4 bases from V and 0 bases from J, with 5 bases in between. The CDR3 protein is CASSSTSTDTQYF. The CDR3 bases are TGTGCCAGCAGCTCGACTAGCACAGATACGCAGTATTTT.